Listed here is a single T cell receptor beta chain. Its antigen is currently not known. Base-call qualities are not available, and no considerably larger clone is one nucleotide away. The data derive from a study of shared clonotypes between healthy human individuals (dated by TCRdb to the early 2020s). About the investigation overall: Three men and two women, aged 18 to 49 years, made up the cohort. Per donor, leukapheresis produced somewhere between about 0.94 and 8.9 billion PBMCs. To estimate repertoire size and how much clonotype sharing occurs between individuals, the study deeply sequenced the blood TCR repertoires of five or six healthy adults. Different laboratories and diverse techniques were used to prepare libraries and sequence TCR repertoires, to increase sequencing depth and limit assay-specific biases. For each donor, CD4 naive and CD4 memory were each run on three plates, CD8 naive on two plates, and CD8 memory on one plate.

TCR CDR3 regions were amplified from genomic DNA by multiplex PCR using the deep immunoSEQ assay. For each cell subset, the extracted genomic DNA was distributed evenly across all wells of several immunoSEQ 96-well plates, and each plate served as one replicate. Each replicate PCR for sorted subsets received approximately 200 ng genomic DNA, equal to around 32,000 T cell genomes. Purified libraries were measured with a Qubit 3.0 fluorometer, size-checked on a Bioanalyzer 2100, and measured again with the KAPA Library Quantification kit. Every immunoSEQ 96-well plate was sequenced on a dedicated single-read 150-cycle Illumina NextSeq 550 flow cell. In the paper's pipeline: Because the immunoSEQ output held only junctional sequences and lacked quality scores, the filtering could not match the filtering applied to full-length reads. To assign V/J genes and CDR3, sequences were annotated against IMGT germline references using PyIR, a Python wrapper for IgBLAST v1.9. Any read was removed if the V/J assignment was weak (E-value above 1e-6), the CDR3 was missing, or the read contained stop codons, out-of-frame junctions, or ambiguous translated residues. V3J clonotypes were defined by identical inferred V gene, J gene, and CDR3 amino acid sequence. To compute the percentage overlap between repertoires, the number of shared unique clonotypes was divided by the size of the smaller repertoire. Richness of each repertoire was evaluated using RTK rarefaction, the Chao1 estimator, and Recon v2.1 estimates of unobserved clonotypes. For all TCRbeta clonotypes obtained by the gDNA method from four donors, generation probabilities were computed with OLGA. The source is immuneACCESS, and TCRdb retained only in-frame sequences with V and J called. Part of the clones is not carried over; for the studies checked, unresolved V genes explain less than half of this, and the remainder is unexplained. Clone size and V and J calls were adopted from that table, with D and trimming inferred from the DNA. The sample yields about 1.5 million clones; around 95% were counted once. More than 0.9% of the sample is in the top ten clones.

Results the study describes overall, beyond this receptor: Pairwise subsampling indicated that sequencing depth was expected to affect the degree of clonotype sharing among donors. Clonotypes shared by all four sorted-subset donors showed higher generation probabilities than non-shared clonotypes. Roughly 5% of naive CD4, around 4% of naive CD8, about 2.1% of memory CD4, and more than 0.35% of memory CD8 clonotypes were shared across a handful of donors. Naive subsets generally had larger estimated clonotype richness than memory subsets. Sampling was restricted to blood, and TCR repertoires in tissue are likely to differ from TCR repertoires in blood. Rarefaction of sorted-subset datasets indicated incomplete sequencing despite the large sequencing depth. Because the study included only a small number of donors, the genetic and exposure-history diversity represented was limited.

V gives up 0 bases and J gives up 3 bases, and the segment between their germline ends measures 19 bases. From cysteine to phenylalanine, the CDR3 is 17 amino acids long. The CDR3 DNA has 51 bases and is translated from base 1. CDR1 and CDR2, looked up from the germline V gene, are SGHRS and YFSETQ. The donors were healthy, HIV-negative adults who had no recently reported acute infections or vaccinations. Only Caucasian adults living in Nashville, Tennessee, USA were represented among the donors. Magnetic negative selection was used to enrich CD4+ T cells, after which naive cells were positively selected on CD45RA and the negative fraction became the memory subset. Blood was collected by leukapheresis, and PBMCs were isolated by Ficoll-Histopaque density gradient centrifugation and then cryopreserved in liquid nitrogen vapor phase. Purity and quantity of every magnetically sorted T cell population were checked by analytical flow cytometry. Genomic DNA was isolated from every sorted fraction and measured by UV absorbance on a Nanodrop 2000c.

This chain is built from TRBV5-1 and TRBJ2-7; TRBD2 could be the D gene, as 6 bases match. The sample comprised naive CD4+ T cells sorted from blood. The cell subset or site tag for this specimen amounts to: CD45RA+ positively selected. The clonotype was recovered from a man under 40 in good health. The CDR3 protein is CASSLAPPQPGDYEQYF. The nucleotides read TGCGCCAGCAGCTTGGCTCCCCCCCAACCGGGAGACTACGAGCAGTACTTC.